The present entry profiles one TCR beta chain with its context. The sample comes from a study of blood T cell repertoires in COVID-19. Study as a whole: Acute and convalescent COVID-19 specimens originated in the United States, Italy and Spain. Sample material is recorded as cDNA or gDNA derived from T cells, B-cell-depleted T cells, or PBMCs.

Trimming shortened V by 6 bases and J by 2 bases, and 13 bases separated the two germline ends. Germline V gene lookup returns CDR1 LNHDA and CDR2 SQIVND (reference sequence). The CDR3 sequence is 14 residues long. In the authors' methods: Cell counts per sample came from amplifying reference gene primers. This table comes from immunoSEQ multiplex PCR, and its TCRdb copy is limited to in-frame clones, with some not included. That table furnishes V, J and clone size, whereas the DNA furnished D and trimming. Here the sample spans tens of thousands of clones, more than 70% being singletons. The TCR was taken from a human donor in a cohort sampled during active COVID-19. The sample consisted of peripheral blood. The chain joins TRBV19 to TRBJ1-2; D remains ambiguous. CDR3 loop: CASSPDNFNYGYTF. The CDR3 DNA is TGTGCCAGTAGCCCTGACAATTTCAACTATGGCTACACCTTC.